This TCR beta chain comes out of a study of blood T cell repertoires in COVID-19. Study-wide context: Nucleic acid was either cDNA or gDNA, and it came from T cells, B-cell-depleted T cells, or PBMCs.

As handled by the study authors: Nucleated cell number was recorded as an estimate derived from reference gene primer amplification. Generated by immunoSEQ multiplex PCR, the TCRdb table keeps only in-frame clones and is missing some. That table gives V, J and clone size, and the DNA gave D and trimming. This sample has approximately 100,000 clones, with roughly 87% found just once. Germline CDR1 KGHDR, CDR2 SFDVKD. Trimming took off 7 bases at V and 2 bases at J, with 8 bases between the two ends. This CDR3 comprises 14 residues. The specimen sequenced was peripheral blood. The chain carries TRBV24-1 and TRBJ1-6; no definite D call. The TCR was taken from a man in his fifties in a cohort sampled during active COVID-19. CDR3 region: CATRSSAYNSPLHF. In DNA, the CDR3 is TGTGCCACCAGGTCAAGCGCCTATAATTCACCCCTCCACTTT.